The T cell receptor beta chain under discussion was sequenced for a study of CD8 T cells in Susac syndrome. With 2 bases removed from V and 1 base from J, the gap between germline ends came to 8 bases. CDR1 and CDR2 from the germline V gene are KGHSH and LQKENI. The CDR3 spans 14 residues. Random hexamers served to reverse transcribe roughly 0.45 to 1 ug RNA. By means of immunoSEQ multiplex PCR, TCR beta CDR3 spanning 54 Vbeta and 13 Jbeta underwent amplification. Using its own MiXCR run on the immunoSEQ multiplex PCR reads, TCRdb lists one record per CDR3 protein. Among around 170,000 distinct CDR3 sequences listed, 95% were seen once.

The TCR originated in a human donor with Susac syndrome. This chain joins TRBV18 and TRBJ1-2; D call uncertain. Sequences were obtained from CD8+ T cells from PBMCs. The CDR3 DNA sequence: TGTGCCAGCTCACCATCATCAGATAACTATGGCTACACCTTC. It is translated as CASSPSSDNYGYTF.